These 31 T cell receptor beta chains originate from one sample sequenced in a study of control samples from healthy donors and cancer patients. Profiling relied on immunoSEQ multiplex PCR, and the TCRdb table lists in-frame clones only, not all of them. The sample includes some 64,000 clones, more than 70% of them seen just once. The specimen was PBMCs. Every receptor here comes from a woman between 45 and 60 years old with head and neck cancer.

The chain carries TRBV10-3 and TRBJ1-4; D is perhaps TRBD1 (6 bases). The germline V and J ends were trimmed by 10 bases and 8 bases, with 11 bases remaining between them. The CDR3 loop spans 11 amino acids. CDR1 is ENHRY, CDR2 SYGVKD, per germline. In DNA form, the CDR3 reads TGTGCCACTTCGAGGGGGGAAAAACTGTTTTTT. Its protein is CATSRGEKLFF.

V is TRBV3-1 (or the pseudogene TRBV3-2) and J is TRBJ1-2; no firm D call. V was clipped by 1 base and J by 7 bases, with 7 bases between them. Germline CDR1 and CDR2: LGHDT and YNNKEL (reference sequence). This CDR3 is built from 12 residues. Here the CDR3 reads CASSQAFLGYTF. CDR3 sequence (DNA): TGTGCCAGCAGCCAAGCATTCCTTGGCTACACCTTC.

J is TRBJ1-5 and V is TRBV7-8; D gene unclear. This CDR3 has 16 amino acids. Germline values: CDR1 SGHVS, CDR2 FQNEAQ. The V and J ends lost 6 bases and 1 base respectively, with 16 bases between them. The DNA for the CDR3 is TGTGCCAGCAGTCGCGGGCCACCGGCGAGCAATCAGCCCCAGCATTTT. Translation gives CASSRGPPASNQPQHF.

The chain combines TRBV18 with TRBJ2-2, with TRBD2 matching over 8 bases. CDR1 and CDR2 (germline): KGHSH, LQKENI. The ends lost 3 bases at V and 2 bases at J; junction bases unmatched: 5. This CDR3 comprises 16 residues. CDR3 DNA: TGTGCCAGCTCACCCCGGGGGGGCGTCAACACCGGGGAGCTGTTTTTT. Protein: CASSPRGGVNTGELFF.

This chain joins TRBV5-4 and TRBJ2-1; D gene ambiguous. This CDR3 is built from 15 residues. Trimming shortened V by 2 bases and J by 0 bases, and 9 bases separated the two germline ends. Germline values: CDR1 SGHNT, CDR2 YYREEE (reference sequence). CDR3 in amino acids: CASSLGFSSYNEQFF. The CDR3, as DNA: TGTGCCAGCAGCTTAGGGTTCAGCTCCTACAATGAGCAGTTCTTC.

The CDR3 reads CASSFLEAGPYNEQFF. CDR3 nucleotides: TGTGCCAGCAGCTTCCTGGAAGCGGGGCCCTACAATGAGCAGTTCTTC. This rearrangement joins TRBV7-9 to TRBJ2-1; 7 bases map to TRBD2. CDR3 size: 16 residues. In germline, CDR1 is SEHNR, CDR2 FQNEAQ (reference sequence). Trimming at V came to 3 bases and at J to 2 bases, leaving 7 bases not matched to a gene.

V is TRBV11-2 and J is TRBJ2-3; 16 positions agree with TRBD2. The trim removed 5 bases at V and 4 bases at J, leaving 3 bases unmatched. Germline lookup yields CDR1 SGHAT and CDR2 FQNNGV. The CDR3 has 16 amino acids. CDR3 sequence: CASSRGLAGGSDTQYF. CDR3 DNA: TGTGCCAGCAGCCGGGGACTAGCGGGGGGGTCAGATACGCAGTATTTT.

This clone showed up just a few times. The V gene is TRBV7-2, the J gene TRBJ1-2; 8 nucleotides agree with TRBD1. There are 12 residues in the CDR3. Germline assignment: CDR1 SGHTA and CDR2 FQGNSA. V shed 6 bases, J shed 8 bases, and the junction held 5 bases outside the gene matches. CDR3: CASRAGGAGYTF. CDR3 DNA: TGTGCCAGCAGGGCAGGGGGCGCAGGCTACACCTTC.

CDR3 DNA sequence: TGTGCCAGCAGTTTCCCGGGACTACACTACAATGAGCAGTTCTTC. Its translation: CASSFPGLHYNEQFF. The gene calls are TRBV5-4 and TRBJ2-1; 7 bases are a match to TRBD2. V shed 5 bases, J shed 3 bases, and the junction held 8 bases outside the gene matches. The CDR3 is 15 residues long. CDR1 SGHNT and CDR2 YYREEE come from the germline V gene (reference sequence). The full variable domain, completed using reference TRBV5-4 and TRBJ2-1, is ETGVTQSPTHLIKTRGQQVTLRCSSQSGHNTVSWYQQALGQGPQFIFQYYREEENGRGNFPPRFSGLQFPNYSSELNVNALELDDSALYLCASSFPGLHYNEQFFGPGTRLTVL.

This sequence joins TRBV11-2 and TRBJ2-3, with TRBD2 matching over 8 bases. The V gene's germline CDR1 is SGHAT and CDR2 FQNNGV. After removal of 1 base from V and 0 bases from J, the junction contained 12 bases not matched to a gene. The CDR3 runs 19 residues. The DNA of the CDR3 is TGTGCCAGCAGCTTAGCGTTGCGGGGGGCCCCCTCTAGCACAGATACGCAGTATTTT. The encoded protein is CASSLALRGAPSSTDTQYF.

This clone was recorded once. The chain combines TRBV6-5 with TRBJ2-1; a possible D gene is TRBD1 (5 bases). The CDR3 runs to 12 residues. Trimming left V 6 bases short and J 6 bases short, with 9 bases between. Germline loops: CDR1 MNHEY, CDR2 SVGAGI. The CDR3 here is CASSKGVNEQFF. The CDR3 nucleotides read TGTGCCAGCAGCAAAGGGGTCAATGAGCAGTTCTTC.

The chain has TRBV19 and TRBJ2-2; 9 bases align to TRBD2. The CDR3 is 15 amino acids. CDR1 LNHDA and CDR2 SQIVND come from the germline V gene (reference sequence). V trimming: 7 bases; J trimming: 5 bases; junction bases outside the gene matches: 8. The CDR3 DNA follows: TGTGCCAGTACAGGAGCGGGGGGCGGGACCGGGGAGCTGTTTTTT. This gives the protein CASTGAGGGTGELFF.

The chain couples TRBV14 to TRBJ1-6; 8 positions agree with TRBD1. Germline V lookup: CDR1 SGHDN, CDR2 FVKESK. V lost 4 bases and J lost 7; bases outside the gene matches: 3. This CDR3 has 14 residues. This CDR3 reads CASSRDRLNSPLHF. The CDR3, as DNA: TGTGCCAGCAGCCGGGACAGGCTAAATTCACCCCTCCACTTT.

This chain uses TRBV3-1 (or the pseudogene TRBV3-2) with TRBJ1-2, with TRBD1 identical over 10 bases. Losses at the gene ends were 2 bases for V and 4 bases for J; bases not matched to a gene: 7. From germline, CDR1 is LGHDT and CDR2 YNNKEL (reference sequence). The CDR3 covers 16 residues. The CDR3 DNA sequence: TGTGCCAGCAGCCAATCGACAGGGGGCGCTCTCTATGGCTACACCTTC. This gives the protein CASSQSTGGALYGYTF.

This clone appeared once. The chain combines TRBV28 with TRBJ2-3; the D call may be TRBD1 or TRBD2 (6 bases each). The germline gives CDR1 MDHEN, CDR2 SYDVKM. This CDR3 is built from 15 residues. V lost 6 bases and J 0 bases, leaving 13 bases between the germline ends. The CDR3 region has the DNA TGTGCCAGCAGCACGCAGGGGACTAGCACAGATACGCAGTATTTT. Its translation: CASSTQGTSTDTQYF.

J is TRBJ2-7 and V is TRBV3-1 (or the pseudogene TRBV3-2); 10 nucleotides match TRBD2. Trimming removed 0 bases from V and 1 base from J; junction bases left unmatched: 9. This CDR3 region has 18 residues. Germline values: CDR1 LGHDT, CDR2 YNNKEL (reference sequence). The CDR3 region is CASSQDFVLAGRSYEQYF. CDR3 in DNA: TGTGCCAGCAGCCAAGATTTCGTACTAGCGGGGAGGTCCTACGAGCAGTACTTC.

The chain recombines TRBV6-6 with TRBJ2-7; D perhaps matches TRBD2 (6 bases). CDR3 size: 14 residues. CDR1 is MNHNY and CDR2 is SVGAGI in the germline V gene (reference sequence). With 6 bases removed from V and 3 bases from J, the gap between germline ends came to 15 bases. CDR3 sequence (DNA): TGTGCCAGCAGGTCCAGGATCGGGAGCTACGAGCAGTACTTC. Translated, it gives CASRSRIGSYEQYF.

This clone showed up just once. One junction end does not reproduce the germline sequence, and a read error may be involved. Other DNA sequences within the sample encode an identical CDR3. V usage is TRBV19 and J usage is TRBJ1-2; possibly TRBD1 for D (6 bases). CDR3 length: 14 residues. Per germline, CDR1 LNHDA and CDR2 SQIVND (reference sequence). Here the CDR3 reads CASRQVGDLRGYTF. CDR3 DNA sequence: TGTGCCAGTCGACAGGTTGGGGACCTAAGGGGCTACACCTTT.

The genes are TRBV5-1 and TRBJ1-2; D uncertain. Germline assignment: CDR1 SGHRS and CDR2 YFSETQ. The CDR3 length is 16 residues. V lost 0 bases, J lost 4 bases, and 16 bases lay in between. The CDR3 sequence is CASSLGNTRTLYGYTF. CDR3 nucleotides: TGCGCCAGCAGCTTGGGGAATACTAGGACCCTCTATGGCTACACCTTC.

V is TRBV9 and J is TRBJ2-1; D ambiguous. CDR1 SGDLS and CDR2 YYNGEE come from the germline V gene. The CDR3 sequence is 14 residues long. V was cut by 2 bases and J by 3 bases, with 9 bases left in between. CDR3 sequence (DNA): TGTGCCAGCAGCGTGACTGGCGACTACAATGAGCAGTTCTTC. Its protein is CASSVTGDYNEQFF.

The CDR3 reads CAWSVIGGQGNSPLHF. CDR3 DNA: TGTGCCTGGAGTGTAATCGGTGGCCAGGGAAATTCACCCCTCCACTTT. The chain couples TRBV30 to TRBJ1-6; tentatively, D is TRBD1 (5 bases). Germline CDR1 is GTSNPN and CDR2 is SVGIG (reference sequence). V was shortened by 0 bases and J by 7 bases, with 16 bases between the two germline ends. The CDR3 contains 16 residues.

The chain uses TRBV28 and TRBJ2-3; TRBD1 agrees at 12 bases. Germline lookup yields CDR1 MDHEN and CDR2 SYDVKM. The trim removed 5 bases at V and 2 bases at J, leaving 8 bases unmatched. This CDR3 region has 17 residues. CDR3 bases: TGTGCCAGCAGTCCGGAAGGGACAGGGGGCTACACAGATACGCAGTATTTT. Its translation is CASSPEGTGGYTDTQYF.

The CDR3 DNA reads TGTGCCAGCAGTGGAGAGACAGGGAGGAGAGGCAATCAGCCCCAGCATTTT. Its translation is CASSGETGRRGNQPQHF. J is TRBJ1-5 and V is TRBV6-1; 7 bases line up with TRBD1. Germline CDR1 and CDR2: MNHNS and SASEGT. The CDR3 totals 17 residues. With 4 bases clipped from V and 2 bases from J, the junction kept 11 bases outside the gene matches.

V and J are TRBV7-9 and TRBJ2-7, with 8 bases lining up with TRBD1. Germline trimming cut 5 bases from V and 3 bases from J; bases unmatched to any gene: 6. The CDR3 has 14 residues. Germline V gene lookup returns CDR1 SEHNR and CDR2 FQNEAQ (reference sequence). The CDR3 loop is CASSQSGQGYEQYF. The CDR3 DNA is TGTGCCAGCAGCCAGTCTGGACAGGGCTACGAGCAGTACTTC.

This clone was seen only once. Its ends do not fully match the called genes, so a read error is possible. This sequence joins TRBV28 and TRBJ1-6; D possibly corresponds to TRBD1 (5 bases). CDR3 length: 16 amino acids. Germline V gene data show CDR1 as MDHEN and CDR2 as SYDVKM. The CDR3 sequence: CASRLSGGYHNSPLHF. The CDR3 DNA is TGTGCCAGCAGATTATCCGGGGGATACCATAATTCACCCCTCCACTTT.

The chain is built from TRBV5-4 and TRBJ1-6; tentatively, D is TRBD1 (5 bases). Trimming took 0 bases from V and 9 from J, leaving 22 bases between them. Germline V gene sequence: CDR1 SGHNT, CDR2 YYREEE (reference sequence). This CDR3 is 18 amino acids long. The CDR3 loop reads CASSLGGWGNSVTSPLHF. The DNA of the CDR3 is TGTGCCAGCAGCTTGGGGGGTTGGGGGAACAGTGTGACTTCACCCCTCCACTTT.

This clone appeared once. CDR3 sequence reads: CASSLTGASTDTQYF. The CDR3 region has the DNA TGCGCCAGCAGCTTAACGGGGGCCAGCACAGATACGCAGTATTTT. The chain links TRBV5-1 to TRBJ2-3; D is possibly TRBD1 or TRBD2 (6 bases each). Germline lookup yields CDR1 SGHRS and CDR2 YFSETQ. This CDR3 is built from 15 residues. V shed 2 bases and J shed 0 bases, with 10 bases lying between them.

This rearrangement joins TRBV5-6 to TRBJ1-3; maybe TRBD1 (5 bases). This CDR3 comprises 16 residues. Per germline, CDR1 SGHDT and CDR2 YYEEEE. Trimming left V 2 bases short and J 0 bases short, with 12 bases between. Written as DNA, the CDR3 is TGTGCCAGCAGCTTTTATACAGGAATCTCTGGAAACACCATATATTTT. Protein sequence: CASSFYTGISGNTIYF.

This clone was found once. The chain recombines TRBV12-3 or TRBV12-4 with TRBJ1-2; D remains unclear. Trimming shortened V by 4 bases and J by 4 bases, and 4 bases separated the two germline ends. The CDR3 covers 11 residues. CDR3 in DNA: TGTGCCAGCAGTTGGGCCTATGGCTACACCTTC. This sequence encodes CASSWAYGYTF.

This sequence joins TRBV6-2 or TRBV6-3 and TRBJ2-3, with 7 positions matching TRBD1. Looked up from germline, CDR1 is MNHEY and CDR2 is SVGEGT. The J segment lost 3 bases and the V segment lost 4 bases, leaving 7 bases of the junction unmatched. This CDR3 has 15 amino acids. The CDR3: CASSSGGSRTDTQYF. The CDR3, as DNA: TGTGCCAGCAGTTCAGGGGGATCGAGGACAGATACGCAGTATTTT.

The CDR3 coding sequence is TGTGCCAGCAGCTTAGAGGCAGCCGCAGGAAACACCATATATTTT. It translates to CASSLEAAAGNTIYF. V usage is TRBV7-2 and J usage is TRBJ1-3, with D uncertain. Germline-derived CDR1 and CDR2 are SGHTA and FQGNSA. The V gene lost 1 base and the J gene lost 4 bases, with 11 bases spanning the gap. There are 15 residues in the CDR3.